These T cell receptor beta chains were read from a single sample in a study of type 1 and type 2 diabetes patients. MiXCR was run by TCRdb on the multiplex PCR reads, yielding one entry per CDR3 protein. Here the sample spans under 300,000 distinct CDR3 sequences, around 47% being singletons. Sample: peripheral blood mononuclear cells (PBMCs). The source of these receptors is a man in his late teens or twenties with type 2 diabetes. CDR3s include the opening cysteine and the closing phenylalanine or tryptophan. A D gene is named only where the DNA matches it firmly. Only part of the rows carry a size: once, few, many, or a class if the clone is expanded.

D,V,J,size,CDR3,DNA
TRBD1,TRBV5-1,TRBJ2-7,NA,CASSLGTGWGWTF,TGCGCCAGCAGCCTCGGGACAGGGTGGGGTTGGACCTTC
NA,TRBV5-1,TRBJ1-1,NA,CASSLFVGGDTEAFF,TGCGCCAGCAGCTTGTTCGTCGGGGGGGACACTGAAGCTTTCTTT
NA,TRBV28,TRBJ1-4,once,CASEGIAGEKLFF,TGTGCCAGCGAGGGGATTGCGGGGGAAAAACTGTTTTTT
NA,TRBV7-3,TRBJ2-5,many,CASSLSSVETQYF,TGTGCCAGCAGCTTATCGTCGGTGGAGACCCAGTACTTC
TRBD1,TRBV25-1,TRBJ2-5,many,CASSGGQGTGRETQYF,TGTGCCAGCAGTGGGGGACAGGGAACAGGAAGGGAGACCCAGTACTTC
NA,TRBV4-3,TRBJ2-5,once,CASSQDSGKTQYF,TGCGCCAGCAGCCAAGATTCAGGGAAGACCCAGTACTTC
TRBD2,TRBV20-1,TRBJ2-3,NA,CSATEFGRAVADTQYF,TGCAGTGCTACCGAGTTCGGGAGGGCCGTCGCAGATACGCAGTATTTT
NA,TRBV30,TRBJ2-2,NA,CAWSSYLNTGELFF,TGTGCCTGGAGCTCATACCTGAACACCGGGGAGCTGTTTTTT
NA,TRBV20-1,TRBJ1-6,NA,CSAPGTASSYNSPLHF,TGCAGTGCTCCTGGGACGGCTAGCTCCTATAATTCACCCCTCCACTTT
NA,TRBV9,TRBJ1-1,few,CASSVFRIPNTEAFF,TGTGCCAGCAGCGTATTCAGAATCCCGAACACTGAAGCTTTCTTT
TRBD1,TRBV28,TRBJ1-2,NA,CASSAGGLDGYTF,TGTGCCAGCAGTGCAGGGGGATTAGATGGCTACACCTTC
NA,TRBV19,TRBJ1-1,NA,CASSPRDPTEAFF,TGTGCCAGTAGTCCCAGGGACCCCACTGAAGCTTTCTTT
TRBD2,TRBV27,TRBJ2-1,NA,CASSSGTSGSFEQFF,TGTGCCAGCAGTTCCGGGACTAGCGGGAGTTTTGAGCAGTTCTTC
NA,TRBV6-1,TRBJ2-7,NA,CASSGLVSKPYEQYF,TGTGCCAGCAGTGGACTAGTCTCGAAGCCCTACGAGCAGTACTTC
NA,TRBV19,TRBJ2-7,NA,CASSFAANYEQYF,TGTGCCAGTAGTTTCGCCGCCAACTACGAGCAGTACTTC
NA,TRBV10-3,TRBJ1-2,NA,CAISENILRHLNYGYTF,TGTGCCATCAGTGAGAATATTCTGAGACACTTAAACTATGGCTACACCTTC
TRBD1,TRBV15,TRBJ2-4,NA,CATSRVATGTGSNIQYF,TGTGCCACCAGCAGAGTAGCTACCGGGACAGGGTCTAACATTCAGTACTTC
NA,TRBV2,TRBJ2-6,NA,CASSEHNPGSGASVLTF,TGTGCCAGCAGCGAACATAACCCGGGATCTGGGGCCAGCGTCCTGACTTTC
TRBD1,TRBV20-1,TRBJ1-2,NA,CSAGQGLLSVGYTF,TGCAGTGCTGGACAGGGTTTGCTTTCTGTTGGCTACACCTTC